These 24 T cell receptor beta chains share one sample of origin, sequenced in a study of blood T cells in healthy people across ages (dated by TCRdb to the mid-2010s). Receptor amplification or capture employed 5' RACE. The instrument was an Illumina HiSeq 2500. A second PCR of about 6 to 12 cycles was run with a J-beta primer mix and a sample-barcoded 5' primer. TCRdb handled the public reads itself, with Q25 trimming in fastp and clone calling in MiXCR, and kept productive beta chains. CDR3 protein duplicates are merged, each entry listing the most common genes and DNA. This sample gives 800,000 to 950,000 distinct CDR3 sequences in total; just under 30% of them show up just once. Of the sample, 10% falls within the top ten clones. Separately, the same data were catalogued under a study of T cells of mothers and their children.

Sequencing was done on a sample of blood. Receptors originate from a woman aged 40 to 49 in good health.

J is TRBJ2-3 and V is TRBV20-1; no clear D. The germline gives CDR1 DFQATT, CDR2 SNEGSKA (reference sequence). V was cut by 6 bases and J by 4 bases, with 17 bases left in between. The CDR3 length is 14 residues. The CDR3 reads CSATPPLGADTQYF. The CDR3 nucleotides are TGCAGTGCCACTCCCCCTTTAGGCGCAGATACGCAGTATTTT.

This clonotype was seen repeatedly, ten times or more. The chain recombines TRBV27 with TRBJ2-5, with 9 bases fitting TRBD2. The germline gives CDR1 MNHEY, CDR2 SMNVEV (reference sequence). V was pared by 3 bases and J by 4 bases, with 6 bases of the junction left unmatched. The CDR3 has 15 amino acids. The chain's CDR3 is CASSFAGTSRETQYF. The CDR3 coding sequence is TGTGCCAGCAGTTTCGCCGGGACTAGCAGAGAGACCCAGTACTTC.

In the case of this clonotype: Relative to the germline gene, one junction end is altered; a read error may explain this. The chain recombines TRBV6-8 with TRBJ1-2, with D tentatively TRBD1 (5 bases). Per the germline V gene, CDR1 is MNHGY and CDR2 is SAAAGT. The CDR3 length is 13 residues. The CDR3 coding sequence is TGTGCCAGCCCAATCTTGGGGGACTATGGCTTCACCTTC. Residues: CASPILGDYGFTF.

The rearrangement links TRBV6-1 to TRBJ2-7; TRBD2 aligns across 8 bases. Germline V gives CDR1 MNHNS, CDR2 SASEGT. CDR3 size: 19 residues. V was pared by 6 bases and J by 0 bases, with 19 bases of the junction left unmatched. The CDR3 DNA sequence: TGTGCCAGCAGCCAATTCGGGTTGACTGGCGGGGGGCCCTCCTACGAGCAGTACTTC. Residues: CASSQFGLTGGGPSYEQYF.

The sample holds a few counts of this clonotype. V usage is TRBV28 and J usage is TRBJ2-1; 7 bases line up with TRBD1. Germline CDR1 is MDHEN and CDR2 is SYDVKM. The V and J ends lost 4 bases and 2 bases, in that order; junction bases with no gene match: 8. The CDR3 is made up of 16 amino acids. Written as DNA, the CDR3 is TGTGCCAGCAGTTACCCGACAGGGAGCCCCTACAATGAGCAGTTCTTC. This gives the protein CASSYPTGSPYNEQFF.

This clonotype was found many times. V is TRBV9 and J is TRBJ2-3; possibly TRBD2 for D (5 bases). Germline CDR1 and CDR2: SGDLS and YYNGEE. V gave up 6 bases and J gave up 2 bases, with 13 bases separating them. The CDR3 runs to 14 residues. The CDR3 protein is CASNWGENTDTQYF. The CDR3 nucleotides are TGTGCCAGCAATTGGGGAGAGAACACAGATACGCAGTATTTT.

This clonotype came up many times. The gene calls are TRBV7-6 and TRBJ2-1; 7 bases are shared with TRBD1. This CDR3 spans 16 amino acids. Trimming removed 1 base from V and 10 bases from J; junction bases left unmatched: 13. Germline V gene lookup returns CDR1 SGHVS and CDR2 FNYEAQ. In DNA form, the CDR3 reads TGTGCCAGCAGCTTAGGAGGAACAGGGGCGGTTTACGAGCAGTTCTTC. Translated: CASSLGGTGAVYEQFF. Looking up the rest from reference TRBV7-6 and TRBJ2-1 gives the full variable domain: GAGVSQSPRYKVTKRGQDVALRCDPISGHVSLYWYRQALGQGPEFLTYFNYEAQQDKSGLPNDRFSAERPEGSISTLTIQRTEQRDSAMYRCASSLGGTGAVYEQFFGPGTRLTVL.

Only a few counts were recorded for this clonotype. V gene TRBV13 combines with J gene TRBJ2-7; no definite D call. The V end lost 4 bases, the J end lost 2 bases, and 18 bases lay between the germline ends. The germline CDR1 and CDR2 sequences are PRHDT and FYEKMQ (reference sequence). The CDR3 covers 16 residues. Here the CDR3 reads CASSSPDGRLPYEQYF. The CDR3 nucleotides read TGTGCCAGCAGCTCCCCGGACGGACGGCTACCCTACGAGCAGTACTTC.

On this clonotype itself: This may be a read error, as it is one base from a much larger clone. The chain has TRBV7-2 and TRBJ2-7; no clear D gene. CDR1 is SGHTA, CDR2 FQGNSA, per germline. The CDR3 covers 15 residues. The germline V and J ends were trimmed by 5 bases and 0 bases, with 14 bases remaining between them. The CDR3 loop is CASSRALEFSYEQYF. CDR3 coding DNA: TGTGCCAGCAGCCGTGCCTTAGAGTTCTCCTACGAGCAGTACTTC. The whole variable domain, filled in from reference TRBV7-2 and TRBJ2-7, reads GAGVSQSPSNKVTEKGKDVELRCDPISGHTALYWYRQSLGQGLEFLIYFQGNSAPDKSGLPSDRFSAERTGGSVSTLTIQRTQQEDSAVYLCASSRALEFSYEQYFGPGTRLTVT.

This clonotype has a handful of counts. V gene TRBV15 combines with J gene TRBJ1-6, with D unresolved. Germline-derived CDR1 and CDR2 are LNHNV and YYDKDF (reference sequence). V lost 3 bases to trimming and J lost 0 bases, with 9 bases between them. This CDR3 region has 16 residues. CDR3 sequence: CATSSDRSSYNSPLHF. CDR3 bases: TGTGCCACCAGCAGCGACCGGAGCTCCTATAATTCACCCCTCCACTTT.

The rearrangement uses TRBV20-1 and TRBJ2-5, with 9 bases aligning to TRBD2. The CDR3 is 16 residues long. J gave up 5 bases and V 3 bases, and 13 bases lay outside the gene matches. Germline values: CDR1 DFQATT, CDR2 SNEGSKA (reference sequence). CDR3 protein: CSASFLAGSSSETQYF. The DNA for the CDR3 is TGCAGTGCTAGTTTTCTAGCGGGGTCCTCCTCGGAGACCCAGTACTTC.

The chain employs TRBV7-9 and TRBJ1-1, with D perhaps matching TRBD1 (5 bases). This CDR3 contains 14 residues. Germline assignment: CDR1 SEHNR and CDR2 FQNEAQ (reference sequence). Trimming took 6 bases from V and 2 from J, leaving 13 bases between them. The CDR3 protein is CASRGPGVNTEAFF. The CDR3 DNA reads TGTGCCAGCAGGGGGCCGGGAGTTAACACTGAAGCTTTCTTT.

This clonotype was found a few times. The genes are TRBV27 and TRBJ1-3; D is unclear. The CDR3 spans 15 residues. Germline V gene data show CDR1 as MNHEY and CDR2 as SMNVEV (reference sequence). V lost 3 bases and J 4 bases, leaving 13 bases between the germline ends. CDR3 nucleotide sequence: TGTGCCAGCAGTTTGAGGGAATCGGGAGGAAACACCATATATTTT. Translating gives CASSLRESGGNTIYF.

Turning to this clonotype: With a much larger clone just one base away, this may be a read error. The CDR3, as DNA: TGCAGTGCCGGACTAGCGGGGGGGGAGACCCAGTTCTTC. Its protein product is CSAGLAGGETQFF. The V call is TRBV20-1, the J call TRBJ2-5; TRBD2 matches 15 bases. The DNA matches TRBJ2-1 better at its end, which makes the J call doubtful. In germline, CDR1 is DFQATT, CDR2 SNEGSKA (reference sequence). The CDR3 length is 13 residues.

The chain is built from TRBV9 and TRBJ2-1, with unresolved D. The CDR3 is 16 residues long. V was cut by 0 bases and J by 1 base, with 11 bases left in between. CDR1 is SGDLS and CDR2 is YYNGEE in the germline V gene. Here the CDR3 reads CASSVGSTRSYNEQFF. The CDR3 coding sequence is TGTGCCAGCAGCGTAGGAAGCACTCGGTCCTACAATGAGCAGTTCTTC.

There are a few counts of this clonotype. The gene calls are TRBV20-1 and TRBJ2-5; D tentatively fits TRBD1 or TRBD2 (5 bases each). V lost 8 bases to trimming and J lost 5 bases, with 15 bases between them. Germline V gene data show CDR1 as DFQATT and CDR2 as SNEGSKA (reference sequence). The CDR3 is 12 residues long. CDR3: CSTPWGGETQYF. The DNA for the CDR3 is TGCAGTACCCCGTGGGGCGGGGAGACCCAGTACTTC.

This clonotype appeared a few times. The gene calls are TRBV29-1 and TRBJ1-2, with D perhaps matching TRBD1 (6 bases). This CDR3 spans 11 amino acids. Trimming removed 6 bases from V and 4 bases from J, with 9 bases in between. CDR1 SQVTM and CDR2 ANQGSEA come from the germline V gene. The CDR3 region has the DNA TGCAGCGTACTGGACAGCTATGGCTACACCTTC. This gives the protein CSVLDSYGYTF.

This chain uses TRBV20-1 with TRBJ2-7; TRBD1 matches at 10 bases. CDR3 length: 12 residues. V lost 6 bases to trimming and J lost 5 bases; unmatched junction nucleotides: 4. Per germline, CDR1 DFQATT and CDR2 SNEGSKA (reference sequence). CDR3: CSARDRGNEQYF. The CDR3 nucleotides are TGCAGTGCCCGGGACAGGGGCAACGAGCAGTACTTC.

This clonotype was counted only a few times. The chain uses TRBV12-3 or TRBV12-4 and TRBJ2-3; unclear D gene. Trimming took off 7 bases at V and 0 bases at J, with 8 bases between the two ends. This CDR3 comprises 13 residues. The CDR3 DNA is TGTGCCAGCAAACGAACTAGCACAGATACGCAGTATTTT. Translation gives CASKRTSTDTQYF.

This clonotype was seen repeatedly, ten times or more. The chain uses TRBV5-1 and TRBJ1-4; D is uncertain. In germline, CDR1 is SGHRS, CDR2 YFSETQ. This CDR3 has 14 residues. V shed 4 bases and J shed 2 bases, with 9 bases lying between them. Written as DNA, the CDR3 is TGCGCCAGCAGCCAAGGGTCCACTAATGAAAAACTGTTTTTT. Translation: CASSQGSTNEKLFF.

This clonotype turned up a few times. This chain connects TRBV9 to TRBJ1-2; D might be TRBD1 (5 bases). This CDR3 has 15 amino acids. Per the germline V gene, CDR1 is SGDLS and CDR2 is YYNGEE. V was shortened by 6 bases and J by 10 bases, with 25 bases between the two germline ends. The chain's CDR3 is CASTPSGRGASDYTF. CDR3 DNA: TGTGCCAGCACCCCGTCAGGGAGGGGCGCATCCGACTACACCTTC.

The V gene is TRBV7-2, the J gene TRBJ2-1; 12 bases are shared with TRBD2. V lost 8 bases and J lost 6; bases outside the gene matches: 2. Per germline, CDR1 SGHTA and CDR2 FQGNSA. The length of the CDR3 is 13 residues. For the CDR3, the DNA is TGTGCCAGCCGGACTAGCGGGGCCAATGAGCAGTTCTTC. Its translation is CASRTSGANEQFF.

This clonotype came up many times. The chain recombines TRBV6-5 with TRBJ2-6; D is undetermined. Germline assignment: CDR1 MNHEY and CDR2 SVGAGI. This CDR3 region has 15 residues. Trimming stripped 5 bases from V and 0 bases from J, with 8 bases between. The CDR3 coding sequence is TGTGCCAGCAGTCGCAGTGGCTCTGGGGCCAACGTCCTGACTTTC. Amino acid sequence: CASSRSGSGANVLTF.

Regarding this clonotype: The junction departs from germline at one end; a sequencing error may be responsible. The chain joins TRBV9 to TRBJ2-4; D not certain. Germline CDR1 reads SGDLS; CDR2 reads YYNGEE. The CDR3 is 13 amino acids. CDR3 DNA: TGTGCCAGCAGTGTAGAAGCCTTCAACATTCAGCACTTC. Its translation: CASSVEAFNIQHF. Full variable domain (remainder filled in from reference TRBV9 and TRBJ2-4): DSGVTQTPKHLITATGQRVTLRCSPRSGDLSVYWYQQSLDQGLQFLIQYYNGEERAKGNILERFSAQQFPDLHSELNLSSLELGDSALYFCASSVEAFNIQHFGAGTRLSVL.